Described below is a single T cell receptor beta chain sequence and its context. Its antigen is currently not known. No quality values exist for individual bases; no much larger clone is one base distant. For this chain, trimming is 5 bases at the V end and 7 bases at the J end, and the number of junction bases without a gene match is 4. The CDR3 spans 13 residues, from the cysteine through the phenylalanine. Only the CDR3 DNA stays, 39 bases, in frame from base 1. The sample belongs to a study of blood T cell repertoires in COVID-19 (dated by TCRdb to the early 2020s). Background for the entire study: Collaborator samples came from the United States, Italy and Spain and covered acute and convalescent phases of COVID-19. The prospective study material was composed of cDNA or gDNA derived from T cells, B-cell-depleted T cells, or PBMCs. Deeply sampled blood TCRbeta repertoires from subjects exposed to, actively infected with, or recovered from COVID-19 were included in the dataset. The repertoires were released in a freely available public database meant as a resource for research on the immune response to SARS-CoV-2. The samples were drawn from the first 160 participants of the ongoing ImmuneRACE study and from 950 to 1,500 subjects provided by 6 global collaborators. The sample metadata nearly always contained a de-identified subject ID, COVID-19 status, age in years and sex. Where HLA class I and class II types were available, the types were taken from metadata supplied by the sample provider, not from assay-based typing. What the research found in general, with its limitations: The quantity of clinical and demographic metadata differed by source and by participant and was supplied without curation.

Each collaborating institution followed its own protocols to collect whole blood in K2EDTA tubes. For TCRbeta analysis, collaborator samples were shipped as frozen whole blood, as isolated PBMCs, or as DNA extracted from either sample type. TCRbeta CDR3 regions were amplified from genomic DNA using the immunoSEQ Assay, a bias-controlled multiplex PCR. From the authors' description of their analysis: Nucleated cell counts per sample were estimated from amplification of reference gene primers within the assay. To quantify the absolute abundance of each unique TCRbeta CDR3 rearrangement, sequence reads were collapsed and filtered. For each sample, productive Simpson clonality was calculated by taking the square root of Simpson's diversity index across productive rearrangements. Here the immuneACCESS table is served through TCRdb, limited to in-frame sequences with V and J called. Missing clones are a known gap in these copies; in checked studies unresolved V genes cover under half, and the rest lacks a known reason. V and J calls plus clone size are reproduced from that table; the DNA served to infer D and trimming. Here the sample has roughly 140,000 clones; roughly 85% occur a single time. The top ten hold around 2.9% of the sample.

This TCR was recovered from a middle-aged man with acute or convalescent COVID-19. Recombination linked TRBV12-3 or TRBV12-4 to TRBJ1-2, and 10 junctional nucleotides match TRBD1. The sample comprised peripheral blood. The CDR3 has the sequence CASSPRTGGGYTF. The bases are TGTGCCAGCAGTCCCCGGACAGGGGGTGGCTACACCTTC.